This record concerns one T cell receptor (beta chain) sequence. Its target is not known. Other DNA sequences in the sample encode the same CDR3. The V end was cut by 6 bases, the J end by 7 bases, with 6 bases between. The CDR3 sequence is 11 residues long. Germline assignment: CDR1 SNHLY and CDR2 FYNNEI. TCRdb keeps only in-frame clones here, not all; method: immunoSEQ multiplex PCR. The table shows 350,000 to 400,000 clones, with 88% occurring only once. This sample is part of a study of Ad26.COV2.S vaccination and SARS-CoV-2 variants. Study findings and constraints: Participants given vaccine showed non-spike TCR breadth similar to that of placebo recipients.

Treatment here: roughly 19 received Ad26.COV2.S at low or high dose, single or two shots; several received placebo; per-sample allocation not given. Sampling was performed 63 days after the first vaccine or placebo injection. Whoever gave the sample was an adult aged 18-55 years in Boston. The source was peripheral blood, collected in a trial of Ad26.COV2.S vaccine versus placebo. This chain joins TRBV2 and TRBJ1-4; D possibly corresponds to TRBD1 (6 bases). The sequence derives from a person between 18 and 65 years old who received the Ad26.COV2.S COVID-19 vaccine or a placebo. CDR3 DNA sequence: TGTGCCAGCAGCAGGGGTGAAAAACTGTTTTTT. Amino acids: CASSRGEKLFF. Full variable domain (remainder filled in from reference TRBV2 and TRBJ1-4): EPEVTQTPSHQVTQMGQEVILRCVPISNHLYFYWYRQILGQKVEFLVSFYNNEISEKSEIFDDQFSVERPDGSNFTLKIRSTKLEDSAMYFCASSRGEKLFFGSGTQLSVL.